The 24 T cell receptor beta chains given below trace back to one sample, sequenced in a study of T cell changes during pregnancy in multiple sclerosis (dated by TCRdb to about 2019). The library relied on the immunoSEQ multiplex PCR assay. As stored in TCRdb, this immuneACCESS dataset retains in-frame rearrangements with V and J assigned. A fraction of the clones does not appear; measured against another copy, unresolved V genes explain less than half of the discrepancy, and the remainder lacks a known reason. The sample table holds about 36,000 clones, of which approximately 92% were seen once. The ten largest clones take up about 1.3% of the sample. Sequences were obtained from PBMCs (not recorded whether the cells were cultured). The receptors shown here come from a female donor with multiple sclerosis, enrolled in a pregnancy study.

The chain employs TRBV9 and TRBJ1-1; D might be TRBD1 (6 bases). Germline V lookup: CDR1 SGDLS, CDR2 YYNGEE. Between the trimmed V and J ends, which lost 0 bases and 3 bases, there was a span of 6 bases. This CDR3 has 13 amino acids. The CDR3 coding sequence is TGTGCCAGCAGCGTAGAGGGGGACACTGAAGCTTTCTTT. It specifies CASSVEGDTEAFF.

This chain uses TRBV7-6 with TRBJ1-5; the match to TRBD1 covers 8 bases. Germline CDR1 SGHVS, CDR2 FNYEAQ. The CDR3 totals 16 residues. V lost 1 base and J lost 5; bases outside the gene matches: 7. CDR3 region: CASSLESTGAHQPQHF. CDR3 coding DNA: TGTGCCAGCAGCTTAGAGTCGACAGGGGCCCATCAGCCCCAGCATTTT.

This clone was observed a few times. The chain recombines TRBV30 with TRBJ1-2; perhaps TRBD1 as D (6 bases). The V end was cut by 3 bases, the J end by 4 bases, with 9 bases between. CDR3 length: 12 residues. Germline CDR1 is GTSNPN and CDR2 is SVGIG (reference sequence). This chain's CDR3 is CAWSTTGYGYTF. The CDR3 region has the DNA TGTGCCTGGAGCACGACAGGCTATGGCTACACCTTC.

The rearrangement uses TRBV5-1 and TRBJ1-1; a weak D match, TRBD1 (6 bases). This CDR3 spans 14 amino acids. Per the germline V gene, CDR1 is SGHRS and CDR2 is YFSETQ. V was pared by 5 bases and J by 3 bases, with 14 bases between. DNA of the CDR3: TGCGCCAGCAGACAGGGAGCCGACCACACTGAAGCTTTCTTT. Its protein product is CASRQGADHTEAFF.

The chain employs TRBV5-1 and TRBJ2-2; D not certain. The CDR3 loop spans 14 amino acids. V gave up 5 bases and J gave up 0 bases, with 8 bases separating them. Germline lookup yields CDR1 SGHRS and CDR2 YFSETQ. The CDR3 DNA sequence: TGCGCCAGCAGGGCAGTAGCGAACACCGGGGAGCTGTTTTTT. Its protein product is CASRAVANTGELFF.

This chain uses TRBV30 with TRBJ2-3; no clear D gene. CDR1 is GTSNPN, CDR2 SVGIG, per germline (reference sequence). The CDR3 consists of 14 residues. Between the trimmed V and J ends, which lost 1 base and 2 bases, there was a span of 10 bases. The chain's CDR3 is CAWSAGPYTDTQYF. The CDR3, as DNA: TGTGCCTGGAGTGCCGGGCCCTACACAGATACGCAGTATTTT.

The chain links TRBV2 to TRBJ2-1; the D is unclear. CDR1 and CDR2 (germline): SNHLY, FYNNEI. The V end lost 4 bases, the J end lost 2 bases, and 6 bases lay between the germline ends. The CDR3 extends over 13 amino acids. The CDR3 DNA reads TGTGCCAGCAGTGGAAATACCTACAATGAGCAGTTCTTC. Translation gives CASSGNTYNEQFF. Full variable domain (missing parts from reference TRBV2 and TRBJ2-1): EPEVTQTPSHQVTQMGQEVILRCVPISNHLYFYWYRQILGQKVEFLVSFYNNEISEKSEIFDDQFSVERPDGSNFTLKIRSTKLEDSAMYFCASSGNTYNEQFFGPGTRLTVL.

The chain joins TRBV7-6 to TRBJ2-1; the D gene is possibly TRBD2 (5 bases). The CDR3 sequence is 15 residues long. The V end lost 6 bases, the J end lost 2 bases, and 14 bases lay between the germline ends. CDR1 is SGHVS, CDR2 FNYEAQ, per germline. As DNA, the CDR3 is TGTGCCAGCAGTTACGGACTCTATACCTACAATGAGCAGTTCTTC. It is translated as CASSYGLYTYNEQFF.

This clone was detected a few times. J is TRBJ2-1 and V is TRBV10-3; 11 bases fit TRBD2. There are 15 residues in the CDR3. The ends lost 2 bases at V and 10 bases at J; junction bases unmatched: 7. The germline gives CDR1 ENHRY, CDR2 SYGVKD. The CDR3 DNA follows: TGTGCCATCAGTGAGCAACTAGCGGGAGCTGGCGAGCAGTTCTTC. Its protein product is CAISEQLAGAGEQFF.

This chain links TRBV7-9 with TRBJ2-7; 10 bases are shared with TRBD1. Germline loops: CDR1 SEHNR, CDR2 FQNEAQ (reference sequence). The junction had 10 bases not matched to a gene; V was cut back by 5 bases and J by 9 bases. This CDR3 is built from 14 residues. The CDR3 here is CASSAGGQGSVQYF. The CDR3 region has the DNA TGTGCCAGCAGCGCCGGGGGACAGGGGTCAGTGCAGTACTTC. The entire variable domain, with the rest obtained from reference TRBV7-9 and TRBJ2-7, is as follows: DTGVSQNPRHKITKRGQNVTFRCDPISEHNRLYWYRQTLGQGPEFLTYFQNEAQLEKSRLLSDRFSAERPKGSFSTLEIQRTEQGDSAMYLCASSAGGQGSVQYFGPGTRLTVT.

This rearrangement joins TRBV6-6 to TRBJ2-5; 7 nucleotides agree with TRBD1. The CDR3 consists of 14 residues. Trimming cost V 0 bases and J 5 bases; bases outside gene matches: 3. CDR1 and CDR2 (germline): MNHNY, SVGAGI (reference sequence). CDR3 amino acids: CASSYSGGGETQYF. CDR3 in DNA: TGTGCCAGCAGTTACTCAGGGGGCGGGGAGACCCAGTACTTC.

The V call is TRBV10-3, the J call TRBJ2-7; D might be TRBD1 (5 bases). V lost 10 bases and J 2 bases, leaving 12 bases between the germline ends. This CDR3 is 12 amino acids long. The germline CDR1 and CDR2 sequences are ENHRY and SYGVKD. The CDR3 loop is CATSGIPYEQYF. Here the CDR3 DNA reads TGTGCCACTTCAGGGATCCCCTACGAGCAGTACTTC.

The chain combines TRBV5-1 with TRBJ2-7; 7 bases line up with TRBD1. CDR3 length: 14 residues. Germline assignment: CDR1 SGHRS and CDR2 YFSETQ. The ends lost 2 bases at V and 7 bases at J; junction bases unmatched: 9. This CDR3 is CASSLKGATGEQYF. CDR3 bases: TGCGCCAGCAGCTTAAAGGGGGCGACGGGGGAGCAGTACTTC.

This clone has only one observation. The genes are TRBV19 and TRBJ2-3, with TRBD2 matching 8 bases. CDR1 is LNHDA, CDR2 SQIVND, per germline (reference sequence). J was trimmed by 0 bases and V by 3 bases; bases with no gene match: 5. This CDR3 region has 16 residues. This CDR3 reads CASSIQPSGSTDTQYF. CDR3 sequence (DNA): TGTGCCAGTAGTATTCAACCTAGCGGGAGCACAGATACGCAGTATTTT.

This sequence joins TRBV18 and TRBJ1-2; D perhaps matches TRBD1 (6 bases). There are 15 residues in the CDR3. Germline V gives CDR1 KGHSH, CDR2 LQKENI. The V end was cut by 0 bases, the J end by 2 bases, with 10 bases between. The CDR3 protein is CASSPPRQGNYGYTF. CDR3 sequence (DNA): TGTGCCAGCTCACCACCGCGTCAGGGGAACTATGGCTACACCTTC. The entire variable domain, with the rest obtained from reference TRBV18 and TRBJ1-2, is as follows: NAGVMQNPRHLVRRRGQEARLRCSPMKGHSHVYWYRQLPEEGLKFMVYLQKENIIDESGMPKERFSAEFPKEGPSILRIQQVVRGDSAAYFCASSPPRQGNYGYTFGSGTRLTVV.

The chain's CDR3 is CASSQEGEKLFF. DNA for the CDR3: TGCGCCAGCAGCCAAGAGGGGGAAAAACTGTTTTTT. The rearrangement links TRBV4-3 to TRBJ1-4, with D unclear. The CDR3 loop spans 12 amino acids. The V gene lost 0 bases and the J gene lost 8 bases, with 4 bases spanning the gap. CDR1 is LGHNA and CDR2 is YSLEER in the germline V gene.

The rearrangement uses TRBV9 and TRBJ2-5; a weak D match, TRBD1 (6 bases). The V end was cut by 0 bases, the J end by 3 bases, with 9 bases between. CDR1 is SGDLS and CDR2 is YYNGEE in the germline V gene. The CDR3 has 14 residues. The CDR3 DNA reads TGTGCCAGCAGCGTAGGGGCAGGGGAAGAGACCCAGTACTTC. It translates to CASSVGAGEETQYF. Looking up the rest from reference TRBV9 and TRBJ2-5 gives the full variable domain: DSGVTQTPKHLITATGQRVTLRCSPRSGDLSVYWYQQSLDQGLQFLIQYYNGEERAKGNILERFSAQQFPDLHSELNLSSLELGDSALYFCASSVGAGEETQYFGPGTRLLVL.

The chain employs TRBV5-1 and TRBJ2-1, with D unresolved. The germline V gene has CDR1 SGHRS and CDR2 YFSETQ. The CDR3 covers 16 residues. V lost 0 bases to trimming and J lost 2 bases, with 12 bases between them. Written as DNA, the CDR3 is TGCGCCAGCAGCTTGGATACCCAAAACCCCTACAATGAGCAGTTCTTC. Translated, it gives CASSLDTQNPYNEQFF. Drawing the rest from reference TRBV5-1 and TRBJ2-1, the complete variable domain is KAGVTQTPRYLIKTRGQQVTLSCSPISGHRSVSWYQQTPGQGLQFLFEYFSETQRNKGNFPGRFSGRQFSNSRSEMNVSTLELGDSALYLCASSLDTQNPYNEQFFGPGTRLTVL.

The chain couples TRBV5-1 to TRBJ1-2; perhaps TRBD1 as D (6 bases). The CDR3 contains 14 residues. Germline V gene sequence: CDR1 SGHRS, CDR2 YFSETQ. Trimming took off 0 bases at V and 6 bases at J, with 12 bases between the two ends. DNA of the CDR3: TGCGCCAGCAGCTTGGATGGGCAGGGGAATGGCTACACCTTC. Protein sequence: CASSLDGQGNGYTF.

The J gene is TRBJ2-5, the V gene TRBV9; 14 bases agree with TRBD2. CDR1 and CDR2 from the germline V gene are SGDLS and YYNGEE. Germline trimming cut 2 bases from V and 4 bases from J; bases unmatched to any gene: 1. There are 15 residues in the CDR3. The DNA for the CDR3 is TGTGCCAGCAGCGTGGGACTAGCGGGAGCAGAGACCCAGTACTTC. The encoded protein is CASSVGLAGAETQYF.

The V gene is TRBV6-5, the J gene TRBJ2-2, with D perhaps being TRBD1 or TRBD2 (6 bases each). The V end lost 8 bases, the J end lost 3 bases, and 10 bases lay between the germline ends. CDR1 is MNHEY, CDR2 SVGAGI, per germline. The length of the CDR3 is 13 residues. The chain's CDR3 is CASEGGYTGELFF. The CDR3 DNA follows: TGTGCCAGCGAAGGGGGGTACACCGGGGAGCTGTTTTTT.

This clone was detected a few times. The CDR3 here is CASSLIGHDYGYTF. In nucleotides, the CDR3 is TGTGCCAGCAGTTTAATCGGTCACGACTATGGCTACACCTTC. V usage is TRBV28 and J usage is TRBJ1-2; D remains unclear. Trimming cost V 2 bases and J 3 bases, with 10 bases left between them. The CDR3 spans 14 residues. CDR1 and CDR2 from the germline V gene are MDHEN and SYDVKM.

The CDR3 is CASSRRLAHEQYF. DNA for the CDR3: TGTGCCAGCAGCCGCAGACTAGCCCACGAGCAGTACTTC. The chain uses TRBV5-6 and TRBJ2-7; the match to TRBD2 covers 7 bases. This CDR3 is 13 amino acids long. Germline lookup yields CDR1 SGHDT and CDR2 YYEEEE. Losses at the gene ends were 4 bases for V and 5 bases for J; bases not matched to a gene: 6.

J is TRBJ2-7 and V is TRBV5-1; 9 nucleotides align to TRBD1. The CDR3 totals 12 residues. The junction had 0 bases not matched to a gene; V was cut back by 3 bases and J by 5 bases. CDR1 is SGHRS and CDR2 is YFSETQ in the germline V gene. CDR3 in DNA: TGCGCCAGCAGCTGGGACAGGGACGAGCAGTACTTC. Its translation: CASSWDRDEQYF.